Below are 20 T cell receptor beta chains sequenced from a single sample in a study of blood T cells in healthy people across ages. It was with a sample-barcoded 5' primer and a J-beta primer mix that a second PCR of about 6 to 12 cycles was run. MiXCR, run by TCRdb on the 5' RACE reads, gives a single entry per CDR3 protein. The sample yields hundreds of thousands of distinct CDR3 sequences, 45% to 60% seen once. Source material: blood. The receptors originated from a man aged 60-69 years in good health.

Remarks on this clonotype: This may arise from a read error, as a much more abundant clone is one base away. The V gene is TRBV6-5, the J gene TRBJ1-2; D ambiguous. The CDR3 is 14 residues long. Germline loops: CDR1 MNHEY, CDR2 SVGAGI. The CDR3 DNA follows: TGTGCCAGCAGTCACTCCACGGGGTGGGATGGCTACACCTTC. It codes for CASSHSTGWDGYTF.

J is TRBJ2-1 and V is TRBV5-1; TRBD2 agrees at 8 bases. Per the germline V gene, CDR1 is SGHRS and CDR2 is YFSETQ. CDR3 length: 15 residues. V lost 4 bases and J lost 0; bases outside the gene matches: 3. CDR3 residues: CASSLSGTSYNEQFF. The DNA for the CDR3 is TGCGCCAGCAGCCTTAGCGGGACCTCCTACAATGAGCAGTTCTTC.

The V call is TRBV20-1, the J call TRBJ2-3; 12 bases map to TRBD2. Germline V gives CDR1 DFQATT, CDR2 SNEGSKA (reference sequence). The CDR3 extends over 17 amino acids. J gave up 8 bases and V 3 bases, and 15 bases lay outside the gene matches. CDR3 DNA: TGCAGTGCTAGGTTCTCCACCCGACTAGCGGGAGTGAGTACGCAGTATTTT. The encoded protein is CSARFSTRLAGVSTQYF.

The V gene is TRBV9, the J gene TRBJ2-1; 9 bases match TRBD2. The CDR3 totals 15 residues. Germline V gene data show CDR1 as SGDLS and CDR2 as YYNGEE. V shed 0 bases, J shed 4 bases, and the junction held 2 bases outside the gene matches. The CDR3 DNA reads TGTGCCAGCAGCGTAGCTAGCGGGAATTACAATGAGCAGTTCTTC. It yields the protein CASSVASGNYNEQFF.

In the case of this clonotype: A read error is possible here, since a much larger clone lies one base away. The V call is TRBV28, the J call TRBJ2-7; no firm D call. The CDR3 consists of 11 residues. Germline CDR1 is MDHEN and CDR2 is SYDVKM. This chain's CDR3 is CAGSRAYEQYF. The CDR3 DNA is TGTGCCGGCAGTAGAGCCTACGAGCAGTACTTC.

About this clonotype itself: A read error may produce the germline difference seen at one junction end. For the CDR3, the DNA is TGTGCCAGCCGTGATGGCCGGCTGGCGGGTCATTCACCCCTCCACTTT. Encoded protein: CASRDGRLAGHSPLHF. This chain links TRBV6-1 with TRBJ1-6; no reliable D call. The CDR3 runs to 16 residues. Germline CDR1 and CDR2: MNHNS and SASEGT.

V gene TRBV5-1 combines with J gene TRBJ1-1; D is uncertain. Germline CDR1 SGHRS, CDR2 YFSETQ. The V and J ends lost 3 bases and 5 bases respectively, with 14 bases between them. CDR3 length equals 14 residues. This chain's CDR3 is CASSSSVSLTEAFF. The CDR3, as DNA: TGCGCCAGCAGCTCCTCGGTCTCGTTAACTGAAGCTTTCTTT.

This chain joins TRBV20-1 and TRBJ2-7; TRBD2 aligns across 10 bases. The DNA end favors TRBJ2-5, so the J call may be wrong. The germline CDR1 and CDR2 sequences are DFQATT and SNEGSKA (reference sequence). The CDR3 loop spans 16 amino acids. The CDR3 spells CSASEAGGPGLKTQYF. In nucleotides, the CDR3 is TGCAGTGCTAGCGAAGCGGGAGGGCCCGGGCTGAAGACCCAGTACTTC.

The chain uses TRBV12-3 or TRBV12-4 and TRBJ2-1; D unclear. V was shortened by 1 base and J by 6 bases, with 10 bases between the two germline ends. The CDR3 loop spans 14 amino acids. The CDR3 region has the DNA TGTGCCAGCAGTTTAGGGCCCCGAGGCAATGAGCAGTTCTTC. Its translation: CASSLGPRGNEQFF.

This chain joins TRBV29-1 and TRBJ2-5, with 13 bases matching TRBD2. CDR3 length equals 19 residues. V was pared by 4 bases and J by 11 bases, with 25 bases of the junction left unmatched. Germline-derived CDR1 and CDR2 are SQVTM and ANQGSEA. This chain's CDR3 is CSVAKLPGLAGSPREEQYF. CDR3 coding DNA: TGCAGCGTTGCGAAGCTTCCGGGACTAGCGGGAAGCCCAAGAGAGGAGCAGTACTTC.

The chain is built from TRBV7-2 and TRBJ2-5; possible D gene TRBD1, 5 bases. CDR3 length: 12 residues. Germline V CDR1 and CDR2: SGHTA, FQGNSA. V lost 5 bases and J lost 11, with 15 bases in between. The CDR3 spells CASSVSRGEQYF. The CDR3 bases are TGTGCCAGCAGCGTTTCTAGGGGTGAGCAGTACTTC.

CDR3 bases: TGTGCTAGTGGTTTGGTAATAGGGACAGGCTCCTACAGTGAGCAGTACTTC. Its protein is CASGLVIGTGSYSEQYF. V usage is TRBV12-5 and J usage is TRBJ2-7, with 8 bases aligning to TRBD1. V shed 0 bases and J 7 bases; nucleotides not matched to a gene: 14. Germline V gene lookup returns CDR1 LGHNT and CDR2 FRNRAP. The CDR3 has 17 residues. Together with reference TRBV12-5 and TRBJ2-7, the CDR3 gives the full variable domain: DARVTQTPRHKVTEMGQEVTMRCQPILGHNTVFWYRQTMMQGLELLAYFRNRAPLDDSGMPKDRFSAEMPDATLATLKIQPSEPRDSAVYFCASGLVIGTGSYSEQYFGPGTRLTVT.

This chain connects TRBV11-2 to TRBJ2-3, with D uncertain. V was clipped by 3 bases and J by 3 bases, with 4 bases between them. The CDR3 runs to 12 residues. The V gene's germline CDR1 is SGHAT and CDR2 FQNNGV. CDR3 nucleotide sequence: TGTGCCAGCAGCTTTCTGACAGATACGCAGTATTTT. Residues: CASSFLTDTQYF.

The chain is built from TRBV5-1 and TRBJ1-1; D gene uncertain. V dropped 1 base and J dropped 2 bases, with 12 bases sitting between them. This CDR3 contains 15 residues. Germline V gives CDR1 SGHRS, CDR2 YFSETQ. The CDR3 sequence is CASSLPRTANTEAFF. The CDR3 bases are TGCGCCAGCAGCTTGCCCCGGACGGCAAACACTGAAGCTTTCTTT.

The chain couples TRBV20-1 to TRBJ2-5; the D call may be TRBD1 or TRBD2 (6 bases each). The DNA end is a closer match to TRBJ2-4, so the J assignment may be wrong. Germline lookup yields CDR1 DFQATT and CDR2 SNEGSKA (reference sequence). The length of the CDR3 is 15 residues. CDR3 nucleotides: TGCAGTGCTAGAGTCTTTTCGGGGGCCGCGGACATTCAGTACTTC. It translates to CSARVFSGAADIQYF.

V and J are TRBV20-1 and TRBJ1-5, with 8 bases aligning to TRBD1. From germline, CDR1 is DFQATT and CDR2 SNEGSKA (reference sequence). The CDR3 is 16 amino acids. Trimming took 1 base from V and 1 from J; bases not matched to a gene: 6. CDR3 in amino acids: CSARGTGGWSNQPQHF. CDR3 in DNA: TGCAGTGCTAGAGGAACAGGGGGATGGAGCAATCAGCCCCAGCATTTT.

Concerning this clonotype: Since a much larger clone is just one base distant, this may be a read error. The V gene is TRBV6-1, the J gene TRBJ2-6; 9 bases align to TRBD1. Germline V gene sequence: CDR1 MNHNS, CDR2 SASEGT. The CDR3 length is 17 residues. Written as DNA, the CDR3 is TGTGCCAGCAGTGTCCGGGACAGGGCCGCAGGGGCCAACGTCCCGACTTTC. Translating it yields CASSVRDRAAGANVPTF.

The rearrangement links TRBV29-1 to TRBJ1-1; no clear D gene. Trimming left V 4 bases short and J 5 bases short, with 11 bases between. The CDR3 extends over 12 amino acids. CDR1 is SQVTM, CDR2 ANQGSEA, per germline. DNA for the CDR3: TGCAGCGTTGTAAGAGGGAAGACTGAAGCTTTCTTT. Amino acids: CSVVRGKTEAFF.

This clonotype came up a few times. This chain links TRBV2 with TRBJ2-7, with D unresolved. Near its end, the DNA agrees better with TRBJ2-5, so the J call may be wrong. Germline assignment: CDR1 SNHLY and CDR2 FYNNEI. The CDR3 extends over 12 amino acids. This CDR3 is CASSVTLETQYF. Here the CDR3 DNA reads TGTGCCAGCAGTGTGACACTAGAGACCCAGTACTTC.

This clonotype has a handful of counts. V and J are TRBV6-5 and TRBJ1-2; 9 bases fit TRBD1. Germline-derived CDR1 and CDR2 are MNHEY and SVGAGI. The CDR3 consists of 14 residues. The V and J ends lost 6 bases and 7 bases, in that order; junction bases with no gene match: 9. The CDR3 reads CASRGGDRVCGYTF. Here the CDR3 DNA reads TGTGCCAGCAGGGGAGGGGACAGGGTATGTGGCTACACCTTC.